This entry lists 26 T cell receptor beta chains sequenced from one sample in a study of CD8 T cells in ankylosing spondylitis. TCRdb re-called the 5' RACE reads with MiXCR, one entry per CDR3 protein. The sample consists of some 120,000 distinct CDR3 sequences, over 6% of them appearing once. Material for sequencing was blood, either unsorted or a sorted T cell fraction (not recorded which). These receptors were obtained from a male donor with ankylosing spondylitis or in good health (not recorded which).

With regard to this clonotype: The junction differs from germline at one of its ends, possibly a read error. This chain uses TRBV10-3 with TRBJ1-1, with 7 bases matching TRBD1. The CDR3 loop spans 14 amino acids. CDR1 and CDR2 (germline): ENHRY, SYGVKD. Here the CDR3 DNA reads TGTGCCATCAGCCCCGGGACAGCGAGGCCTGAGGCTTTCTTT. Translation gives CAISPGTARPEAFF.

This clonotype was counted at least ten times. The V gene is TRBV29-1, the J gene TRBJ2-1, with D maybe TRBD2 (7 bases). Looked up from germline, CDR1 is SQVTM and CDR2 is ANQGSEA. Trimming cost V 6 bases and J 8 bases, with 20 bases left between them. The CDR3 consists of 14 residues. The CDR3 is CSVRGGARGDEQFF. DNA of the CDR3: TGCAGCGTCCGAGGGGGGGCTAGGGGTGATGAGCAGTTCTTC.

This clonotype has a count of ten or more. The DNA for the CDR3 is TGCAGTGCTGCCTTAGGGACAGACTCTGGAAACACCATATATTTT. Protein: CSAALGTDSGNTIYF. The chain has TRBV20-1 and TRBJ1-3, with 7 bases matching TRBD1. The CDR3 has 15 amino acids. Germline values: CDR1 DFQATT, CDR2 SNEGSKA (reference sequence). Trimming at V came to 5 bases and at J to 0 bases, leaving 7 bases not matched to a gene.

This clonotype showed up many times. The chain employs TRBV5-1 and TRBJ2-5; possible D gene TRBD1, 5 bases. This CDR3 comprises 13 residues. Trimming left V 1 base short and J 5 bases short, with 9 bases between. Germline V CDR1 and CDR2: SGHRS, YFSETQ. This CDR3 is CASSLLPGETQYF. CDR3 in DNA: TGCGCCAGCAGCTTGTTGCCAGGGGAGACCCAGTACTTC.

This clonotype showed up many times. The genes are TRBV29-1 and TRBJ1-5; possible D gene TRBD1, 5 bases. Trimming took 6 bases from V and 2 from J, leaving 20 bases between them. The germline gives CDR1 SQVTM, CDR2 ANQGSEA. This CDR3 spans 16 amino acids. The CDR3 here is CSVPPGRNIGNQPQHF. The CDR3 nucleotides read TGCAGCGTCCCCCCGGGACGGAATATAGGCAATCAGCCCCAGCATTTT.

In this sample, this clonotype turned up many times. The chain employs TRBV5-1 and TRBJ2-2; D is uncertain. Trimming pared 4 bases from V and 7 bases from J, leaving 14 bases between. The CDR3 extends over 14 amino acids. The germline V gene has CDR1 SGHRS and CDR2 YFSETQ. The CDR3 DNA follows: TGCGCCAGCAGCCCGGGTCTACATAACGGGGAGCTGTTTTTT. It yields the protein CASSPGLHNGELFF.

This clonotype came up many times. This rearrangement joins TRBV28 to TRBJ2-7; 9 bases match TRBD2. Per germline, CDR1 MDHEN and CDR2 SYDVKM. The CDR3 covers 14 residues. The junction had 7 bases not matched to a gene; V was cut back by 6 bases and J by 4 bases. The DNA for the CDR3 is TGTGCCAGCAGCCTGTTGGGACTAGCATACGAGCAGTACTTC. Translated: CASSLLGLAYEQYF. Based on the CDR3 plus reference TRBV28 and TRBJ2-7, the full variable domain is DVKVTQSSRYLVKRTGEKVFLECVQDMDHENMFWYRQDPGLGLRLIYFSYDVKMKEKGDIPEGYSVSREKKERFSLILESASTNQTSMYLCASSLLGLAYEQYFGPGTRLTVT.

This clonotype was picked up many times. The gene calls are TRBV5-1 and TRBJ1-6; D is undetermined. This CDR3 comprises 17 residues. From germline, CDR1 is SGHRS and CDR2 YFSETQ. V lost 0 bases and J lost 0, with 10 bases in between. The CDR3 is CASSLVGVSSYNSPLHF. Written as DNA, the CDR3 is TGCGCCAGCAGCTTGGTTGGAGTATCCTCCTATAATTCACCCCTCCACTTT.

The CDR3 DNA reads TGTGCCAGCAGCTCCAGGATGAATGAGCAGTTCTTC. Translation gives CASSSRMNEQFF. This chain uses TRBV7-9 with TRBJ2-1, with D uncertain. V dropped 4 bases and J dropped 7 bases, with 8 bases sitting between them. The CDR3 extends over 12 amino acids. Germline V gives CDR1 SEHNR, CDR2 FQNEAQ (reference sequence).

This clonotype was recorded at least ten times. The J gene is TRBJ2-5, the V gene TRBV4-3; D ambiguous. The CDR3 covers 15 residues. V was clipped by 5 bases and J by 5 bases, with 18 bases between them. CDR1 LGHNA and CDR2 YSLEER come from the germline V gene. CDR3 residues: CASSCPSEEWETQYF. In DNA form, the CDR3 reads TGCGCCAGCAGCTGCCCTAGTGAGGAGTGGGAGACCCAGTACTTC.

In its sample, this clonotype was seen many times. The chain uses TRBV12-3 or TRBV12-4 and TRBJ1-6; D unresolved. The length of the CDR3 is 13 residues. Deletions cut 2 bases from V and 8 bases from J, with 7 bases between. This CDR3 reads CASSLTGDSPLHF. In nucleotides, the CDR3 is TGTGCCAGCAGTTTAACCGGAGATTCACCCCTCCACTTT.

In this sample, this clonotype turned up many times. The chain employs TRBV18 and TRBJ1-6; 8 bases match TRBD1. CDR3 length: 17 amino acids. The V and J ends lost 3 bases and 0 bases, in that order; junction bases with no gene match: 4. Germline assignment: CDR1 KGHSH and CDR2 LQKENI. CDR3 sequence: CASSPWDRSSYNSPLHF. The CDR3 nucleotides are TGTGCCAGCTCACCCTGGGACAGGAGCTCCTATAATTCACCCCTCCACTTT.

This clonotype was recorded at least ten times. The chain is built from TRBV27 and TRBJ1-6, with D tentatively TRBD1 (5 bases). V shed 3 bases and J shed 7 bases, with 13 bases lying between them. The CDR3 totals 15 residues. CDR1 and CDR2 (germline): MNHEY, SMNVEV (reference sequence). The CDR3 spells CASSFGRRGNSPLHF. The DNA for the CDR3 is TGTGCCAGCAGTTTCGGGCGTCGGGGGAATTCACCCCTCCACTTT.

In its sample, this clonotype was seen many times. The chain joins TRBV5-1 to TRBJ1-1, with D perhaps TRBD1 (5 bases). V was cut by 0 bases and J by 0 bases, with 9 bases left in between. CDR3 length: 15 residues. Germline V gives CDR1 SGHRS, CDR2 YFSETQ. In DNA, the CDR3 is TGCGCCAGCAGCTTGGGTCGGGGCATGAACACTGAAGCTTTCTTT. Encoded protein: CASSLGRGMNTEAFF.

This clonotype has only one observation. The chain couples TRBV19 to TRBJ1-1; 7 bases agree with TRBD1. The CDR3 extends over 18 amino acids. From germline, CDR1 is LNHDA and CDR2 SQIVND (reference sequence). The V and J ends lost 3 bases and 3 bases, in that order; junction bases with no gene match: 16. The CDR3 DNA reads TGTGCCAGTAGTATTTTCGGAGGGGCGCAGGGGGGATACACTGAAGCTTTCTTT. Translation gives CASSIFGGAQGGYTEAFF.

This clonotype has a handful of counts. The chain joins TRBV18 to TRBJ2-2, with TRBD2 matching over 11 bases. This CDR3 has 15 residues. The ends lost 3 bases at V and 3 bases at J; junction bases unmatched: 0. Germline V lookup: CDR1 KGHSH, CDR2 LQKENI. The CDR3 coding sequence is TGTGCCAGCTCACCGACTAGCGGGGACACCGGGGAGCTGTTTTTT. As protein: CASSPTSGDTGELFF. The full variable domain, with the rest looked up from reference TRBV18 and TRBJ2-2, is NAGVMQNPRHLVRRRGQEARLRCSPMKGHSHVYWYRQLPEEGLKFMVYLQKENIIDESGMPKERFSAEFPKEGPSILRIQQVVRGDSAAYFCASSPTSGDTGELFFGEGSRLTVL.

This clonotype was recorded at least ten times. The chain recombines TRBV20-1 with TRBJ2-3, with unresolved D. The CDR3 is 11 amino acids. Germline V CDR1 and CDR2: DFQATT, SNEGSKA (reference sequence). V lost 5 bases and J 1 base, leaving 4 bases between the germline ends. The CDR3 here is CSAERTDTQYF. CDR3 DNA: TGCAGTGCTGAACGCACAGATACGCAGTATTTT.

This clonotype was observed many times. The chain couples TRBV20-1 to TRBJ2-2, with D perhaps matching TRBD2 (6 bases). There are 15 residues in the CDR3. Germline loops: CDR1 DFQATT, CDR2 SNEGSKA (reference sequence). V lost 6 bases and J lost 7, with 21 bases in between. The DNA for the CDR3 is TGCAGTGCCGTAGCCGACGGGAGAGGAGGCGGGGAGCTGTTTTTT. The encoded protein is CSAVADGRGGGELFF.

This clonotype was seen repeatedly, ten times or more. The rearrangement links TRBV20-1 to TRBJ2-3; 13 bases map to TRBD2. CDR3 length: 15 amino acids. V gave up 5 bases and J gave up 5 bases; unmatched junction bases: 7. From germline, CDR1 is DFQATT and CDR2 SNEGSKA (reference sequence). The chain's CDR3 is CSAPGLAGVEDTQYF. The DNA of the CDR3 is TGCAGTGCTCCCGGACTAGCGGGAGTAGAAGATACGCAGTATTTT.

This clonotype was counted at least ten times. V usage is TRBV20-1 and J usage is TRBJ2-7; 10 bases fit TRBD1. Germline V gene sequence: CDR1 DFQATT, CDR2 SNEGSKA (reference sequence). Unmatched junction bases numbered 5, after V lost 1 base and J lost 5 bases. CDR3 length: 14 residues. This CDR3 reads CSARGDRGYDEQYF. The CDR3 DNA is TGCAGTGCTAGAGGGGACAGGGGATACGACGAGCAGTACTTC.

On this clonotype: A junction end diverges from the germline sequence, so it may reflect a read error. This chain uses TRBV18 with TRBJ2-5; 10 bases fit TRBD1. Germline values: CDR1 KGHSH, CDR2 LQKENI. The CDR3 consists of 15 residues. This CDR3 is CASSIRDRGLETKYF. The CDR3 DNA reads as TGTGCCAGCTCAATCCGGGACAGGGGCTTGGAGACCAAGTACTTC.

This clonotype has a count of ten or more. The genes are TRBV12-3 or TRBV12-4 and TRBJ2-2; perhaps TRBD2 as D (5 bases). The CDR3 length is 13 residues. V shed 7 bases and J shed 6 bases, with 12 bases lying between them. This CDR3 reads CASTLDSPGELFF. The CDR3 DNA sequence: TGTGCCAGCACCCTGGACTCTCCCGGGGAGCTGTTTTTT.

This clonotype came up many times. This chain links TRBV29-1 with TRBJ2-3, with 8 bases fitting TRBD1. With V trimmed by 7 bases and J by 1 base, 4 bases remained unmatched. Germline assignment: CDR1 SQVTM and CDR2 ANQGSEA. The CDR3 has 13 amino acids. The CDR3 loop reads CSAEGQGTDTQYF. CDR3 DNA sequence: TGCAGCGCAGAGGGACAGGGCACAGATACGCAGTATTTT.

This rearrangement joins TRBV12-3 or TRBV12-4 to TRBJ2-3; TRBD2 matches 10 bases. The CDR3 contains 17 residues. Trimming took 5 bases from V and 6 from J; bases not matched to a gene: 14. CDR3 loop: CASSPRGLAIKGDTQYF. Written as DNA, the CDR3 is TGTGCCAGCAGTCCGAGGGGACTAGCGATCAAGGGGGATACGCAGTATTTT.

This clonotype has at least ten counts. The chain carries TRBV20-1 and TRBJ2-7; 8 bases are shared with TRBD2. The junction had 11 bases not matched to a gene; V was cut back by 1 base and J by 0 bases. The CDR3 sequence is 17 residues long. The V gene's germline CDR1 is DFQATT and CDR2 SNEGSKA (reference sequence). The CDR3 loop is CSARALLADLSSYEQYF. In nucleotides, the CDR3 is TGCAGTGCTAGAGCCTTACTAGCGGACCTAAGCTCCTACGAGCAGTACTTC.

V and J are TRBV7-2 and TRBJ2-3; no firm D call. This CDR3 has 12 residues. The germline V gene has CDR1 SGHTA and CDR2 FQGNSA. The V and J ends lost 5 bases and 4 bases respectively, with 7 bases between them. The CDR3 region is CASSQYADTQYF. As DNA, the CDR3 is TGTGCCAGCAGCCAGTACGCAGATACGCAGTATTTT.